This T cell receptor (beta chain) originates from a study of CD8+CD57+ T cells in acquired aplastic anemia. Regarding the study as a whole: About 30 shared CD8+ CDR3s appeared highly expressed within patients' immunodominant clones.

According to the study, genomic DNA was the template for TCR beta VDJ and CDR3 profiling. From the reads, TCRdb called clonotypes with MiXCR, one entry per CDR3 protein. The repertoire holds fewer than 100,000 distinct CDR3 sequences, with over 35% as singletons. Comment on this clonotype: Its antigen is not known.

The CDR3 length is 15 residues. The germline V gene has CDR1 SNHLY and CDR2 FYNNEI. Deletions cut 7 bases from V and 4 bases from J, with 19 bases between. Material for sequencing was sorted CD4+, CD8+, or CD8+CD57+ T cells (not recorded which) from PBMCs. This clonotype originated in a human donor in good health, serving as a control. The rearrangement links TRBV2 to TRBJ1-2; D is uncertain. The CDR3 DNA reads TGTGCCAGCAACCGTTACGCGGCCAGAACCTATGGCTACACCTTC. It specifies CASNRYAARTYGYTF. The variable domain in full, with the rest retrieved from reference TRBV2 and TRBJ1-2, is EPEVTQTPSHQVTQMGQEVILRCVPISNHLYFYWYRQILGQKVEFLVSFYNNEISEKSEIFDDQFSVERPDGSNFTLKIRSTKLEDSAMYFCASNRYAARTYGYTFGSGTRLTVV.